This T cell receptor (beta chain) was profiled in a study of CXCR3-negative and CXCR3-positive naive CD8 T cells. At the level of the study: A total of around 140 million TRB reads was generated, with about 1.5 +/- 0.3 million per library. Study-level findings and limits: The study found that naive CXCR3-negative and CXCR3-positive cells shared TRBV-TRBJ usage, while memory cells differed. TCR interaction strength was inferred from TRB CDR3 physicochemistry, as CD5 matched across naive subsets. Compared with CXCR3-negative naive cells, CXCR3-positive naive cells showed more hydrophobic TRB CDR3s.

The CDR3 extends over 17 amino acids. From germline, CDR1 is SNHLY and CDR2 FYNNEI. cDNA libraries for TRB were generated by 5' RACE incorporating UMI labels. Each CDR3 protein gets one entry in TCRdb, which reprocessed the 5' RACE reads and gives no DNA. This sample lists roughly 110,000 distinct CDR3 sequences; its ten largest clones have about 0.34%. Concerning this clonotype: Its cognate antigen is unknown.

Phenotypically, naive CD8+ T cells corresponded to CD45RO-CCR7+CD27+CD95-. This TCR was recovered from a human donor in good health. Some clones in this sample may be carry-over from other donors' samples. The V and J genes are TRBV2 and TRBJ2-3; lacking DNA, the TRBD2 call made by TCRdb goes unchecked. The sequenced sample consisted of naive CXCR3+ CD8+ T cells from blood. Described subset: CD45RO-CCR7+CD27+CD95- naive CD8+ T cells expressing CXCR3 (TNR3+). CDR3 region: CASTDGTSPPRMNTQYF.